The clone carrying this TCR gamma chain was detected a few times. Its antigen remains unidentified. These data are taken from a study of Vδ1+ human thymocytes. General study results and limits: Unlike peripheral blood Vdelta1+ controls, thymic delta-chain sequences included approximately 21% Vdelta2 and few Vdelta3. In the thymus, TRG and TRD repertoires looked highly polyclonal with Gaussian CDR3 lengths.

After alphabeta T cell depletion, CD3+ Vdelta1+ Vdelta2- thymocytes were sorted. Between roughly 97% and 99.6% of sorted thymocytes were Vdelta1+. Extracted RNA was reverse transcribed into cDNA. CDR3 amplicons came from multiplex PCR with pooled V-gene forward and constant-region reverse primers. TCRdb re-identified clones in the multiplex PCR reads via CATT. The sample has about 27,000 gamma-chain clones, more than 15% seen once; the top ten hold under 2%. V trimming: 1 base; J trimming: 3 bases; junction bases outside the gene matches: 6. The CDR3 length is 14 residues. The germline V gene has CDR1 VINAFY and CDR2 YDVSNSKD.

The sequence was obtained from a boy less than two years old who had congenital heart surgery. This chain joins TRGV5 and TRGJ1 or TRGJ2. Material: Vdelta1+ gamma-delta thymocytes from the thymus. The subset denotes: FACS-sorted CD3+ TCRalphabeta- TCRVdelta1+ TCRVdelta2- thymocytes. CDR3 amino acids: CATWDRSFYYKKLF. CDR3 nucleotides: TGTGCCACCTGGGACAGAAGCTTTTATTATAAGAAACTCTTT.